The entry below gives a single T cell receptor beta chain sequence along with its context. Its target antigen remains unknown. Base qualities are not recorded, but no much larger clone differs from it by a single base. This entry is derived from a study of cytomegalovirus exposure and HLA in healthy donors (dated by TCRdb to 2015 to 2018). In the study overall: According to a later analysis, one platform produced both the 120 validation repertoires and the 666 repertoires of the first cohort. The study aimed to test whether signatures of past pathogen exposure could be identified by cataloging public T cell receptors. Besides the first cohort of around 700 subjects, a separate validation cohort made up of 90 to 150 different subjects was used. To predict cytomegalovirus infection status, the study brought together high-throughput TCR immunosequencing, statistical association of individual TCRs with disease status, and machine learning. Broad study findings and their caveats: Across donors, most TCR sequences were observed very rarely, whereas some public TCRs were present in many individuals. All 120 repertoires were used to score co-occurrence in the validation cohort in a later analysis, because that analysis had no HLA typing for the cohort. Cytomegalovirus status was reported to be diagnosed by the classifier with high specificity and sensitivity in both the original and validation cohorts. The authors suggested that the approach could potentially be extended to other disease states and immunological phenotypes. A few of the identified cytomegalovirus-associated TCR beta chains were confirmed in vitro to be specific for cytomegalovirus antigens. In a later analysis, TCRs clustered in the first cohort were found to also tend to co-occur in the 120 or so validation repertoires, with over 90% of cluster scores above 0. The study listed over 150 TCR beta chains as associated with cytomegalovirus.

Library preparation used the immunoSEQ multiplex PCR assay. The authors' analysis ran thus. A statistical classification framework was built to diagnose cytomegalovirus status from the catalog of TCR beta chain sequences. The source is immuneACCESS, and TCRdb retained only in-frame sequences with V and J called. Part of the clones is not carried over; for the studies checked, unresolved V genes explain less than half of this, and the remainder is unexplained. V and J calls and clone size are copied from that table; D and trimming were computed from the DNA. Counted in this sample were about 66,000 clones; around 97% of them appeared once. The ten largest clonotypes hold 1.5% to 2% of the sample. Trimmed from V: 6 bases; trimmed from J: 6 bases; junction bases lacking a gene match: 12. The CDR3, from cysteine to phenylalanine, totals 15 residues. Kept here is only the CDR3 DNA, which spans 45 bases and is read in frame from base 1. The germline V gene yields MDHEN for CDR1 and SYDVKM for CDR2.

Separate from the roughly 650-subject first cohort, the validation cohort of some 130 subjects was the group to which the donors belonged. The clonotype comes from a woman under 30 in good health and CMV-seropositive. Recombination linked TRBV28 to TRBJ2-3; TRBD1 agrees with 7 junctional bases. The material sequenced was PBMCs. The DNA sequence reads TGTGCCAGCAGACTACAGGGGTCCTTCAGGGATACGCAGTATTTT. Its protein product is CASRLQGSFRDTQYF.